One sample yielded the 21 T cell receptor beta chains listed below, sequenced in a study of T cell responses to AZD1222 COVID-19 vaccine. The method was immunoSEQ multiplex PCR; TCRdb's version includes in-frame clones alone and lacks a portion of them. The sample holds over 70,000 clones, around nine tenths seen once. The starting material was peripheral blood, obtained 28 days after the second AZD1222 dose. These receptors were obtained from an adult who received the AZD1222 COVID-19 vaccine.

V is TRBV19 and J is TRBJ2-3; 8 bases align to TRBD2. The junction had 8 bases not matched to a gene; V was cut back by 3 bases and J by 3 bases. The CDR3 runs to 16 residues. Germline V lookup: CDR1 LNHDA, CDR2 SQIVND (reference sequence). The CDR3 coding sequence is TGTGCCAGTAGTATCAACCGCGGGGGGCTAACAGATACGCAGTATTTT. It is translated as CASSINRGGLTDTQYF.

V gene TRBV28 combines with J gene TRBJ1-2, with 7 bases matching TRBD1. V dropped 6 bases and J dropped 4; count of bases not matched to a gene: 5. The CDR3 consists of 13 residues. Per germline, CDR1 MDHEN and CDR2 SYDVKM. The chain's CDR3 is CASRTGQFYGYTF. The CDR3 DNA reads TGTGCCAGCAGGACGGGACAGTTCTATGGCTACACCTTC.

The chain employs TRBV3-1 (or the pseudogene TRBV3-2) and TRBJ2-2; no clear D gene. The CDR3 loop spans 12 amino acids. The germline gives CDR1 LGHDT, CDR2 YNNKEL (reference sequence). The ends were cut back, 8 bases at V and 4 bases at J, with 8 bases in the middle. CDR3 nucleotide sequence: TGTGCCAGCCCGGCCCCCACCGGGGAGCTGTTTTTT. The encoded protein is CASPAPTGELFF.

The chain links TRBV11-3 to TRBJ2-3, with D perhaps matching TRBD1 (6 bases). This CDR3 has 14 amino acids. CDR1 is SGHNT and CDR2 is YENEEA in the germline V gene. With 6 bases removed from V and 6 bases from J, the gap between germline ends came to 16 bases. CDR3 bases: TGTGCCAGCAGTCCCCAGAGGGGGTCGGATACGCAGTATTTT. Amino acid sequence: CASSPQRGSDTQYF.

CDR3 protein: CASRETGVGNQPQHF. CDR3 DNA: TGTGCCAGCAGAGAAACAGGGGTTGGGAATCAGCCCCAGCATTTT. The V and J genes are TRBV2 and TRBJ1-5; the match to TRBD1 covers 7 bases. CDR1 is SNHLY and CDR2 is FYNNEI in the germline V gene. This CDR3 contains 15 residues. The V segment lost 6 bases and the J segment 4 bases; nucleotides outside the gene matches: 9.

The chain links TRBV6-4 to TRBJ1-1; TRBD1 aligns across 7 bases. Germline V gene lookup returns CDR1 MRHNA and CDR2 SNTAGT. The CDR3 length is 13 residues. Trimming took 3 bases from V and 4 from J; bases not matched to a gene: 2. The CDR3 DNA reads TGTGCCAGCAGTGAACAGGGGTCCACTGAAGCTTTCTTT. It is translated as CASSEQGSTEAFF.

The chain has TRBV19 and TRBJ2-1, with TRBD1 as a possible D gene (5 bases). The V gene's germline CDR1 is LNHDA and CDR2 SQIVND (reference sequence). V was pared by 7 bases and J by 4 bases, with 14 bases between. There are 14 residues in the CDR3. The CDR3 nucleotides are TGTGCCAGTAAGTCGTGGGGCCCGTACAATGAGCAGTTCTTC. As protein: CASKSWGPYNEQFF.

This CDR3 reads CASSSDMGTQYF. The CDR3 DNA is TGCGCCAGCAGCTCTGATATGGGTACGCAGTATTTT. The chain carries TRBV5-1 and TRBJ2-3; no clear D gene. Germline lookup yields CDR1 SGHRS and CDR2 YFSETQ. This CDR3 region has 12 residues. V was trimmed by 3 bases and J by 8 bases, leaving 10 bases between them. The variable domain in full, completed from reference TRBV5-1 and TRBJ2-3, reads KAGVTQTPRYLIKTRGQQVTLSCSPISGHRSVSWYQQTPGQGLQFLFEYFSETQRNKGNFPGRFSGRQFSNSRSEMNVSTLELGDSALYLCASSSDMGTQYFGPGTRLTVL.

In DNA, the CDR3 is TGCAGCGTTGCGCCGGGGGGGCGGGAGACCCAGTACTTC. Amino acids: CSVAPGGRETQYF. This chain links TRBV29-1 with TRBJ2-5, with 8 positions matching TRBD2. Germline lookup yields CDR1 SQVTM and CDR2 ANQGSEA. J was trimmed by 5 bases and V by 4 bases; bases with no gene match: 6. The CDR3 contains 13 residues.

The chain uses TRBV9 and TRBJ2-1; 7 bases map to TRBD2. This CDR3 spans 15 amino acids. After removal of 7 bases from V and 3 bases from J, the junction contained 10 bases not matched to a gene. Looked up from germline, CDR1 is SGDLS and CDR2 is YYNGEE. The CDR3 DNA sequence: TGTGCCAGCGCTTTTTCGGCGGGGGACTACAATGAGCAGTTCTTC. It translates to CASAFSAGDYNEQFF.

Only a few counts were recorded for this clone. V and J are TRBV7-6 and TRBJ1-1; D unclear. The V gene lost 1 base and the J gene lost 1 base, with 16 bases spanning the gap. The CDR3 covers 17 residues. CDR1 is SGHVS, CDR2 FNYEAQ, per germline. The CDR3 is CASSLEFRSRGNTEAFF. CDR3 in DNA: TGTGCCAGCAGCTTAGAGTTTAGGAGCCGCGGGAACACTGAAGCTTTCTTT.

This clone was detected a few times. The V gene is TRBV11-1, the J gene TRBJ2-7; the D is unclear. The CDR3 length is 14 residues. Germline values: CDR1 SGHAT, CDR2 FQDESV (reference sequence). With 0 bases removed from V and 2 bases from J, the gap between germline ends came to 8 bases. CDR3: CASSLAASAYEQYV. CDR3 DNA sequence: TGTGCCAGCAGCTTAGCGGCCAGTGCCTACGAGCAGTACGTC.

The rearrangement links TRBV12-3 or TRBV12-4 to TRBJ2-7; tentatively, D is TRBD2 (5 bases). The CDR3 consists of 13 residues. With 3 bases removed from V and 2 bases from J, the gap between germline ends came to 8 bases. The CDR3 DNA is TGTGCCAGCAGTTTCCGGGAAGCCTACGAGCAGTACTTC. Amino acid sequence: CASSFREAYEQYF.

This clone occurred once. The chain employs TRBV19 and TRBJ1-4; 7 positions agree with TRBD1. CDR1 and CDR2 from the germline V gene are LNHDA and SQIVND (reference sequence). This CDR3 region has 16 residues. After removal of 5 bases from V and 7 bases from J, the junction contained 13 bases not matched to a gene. CDR3 region: CASSLQQQGRGEKLFF. DNA of the CDR3: TGTGCCAGTAGTCTCCAACAACAGGGGCGGGGTGAAAAACTGTTTTTT. Complete variable domain (other parts from reference TRBV19 and TRBJ1-4): DGGITQSPKYLFRKEGQNVTLSCEQNLNHDAMYWYRQDPGQGLRLIYYSQIVNDFQKGDIAEGYSVSREKKESFPLTVTSAQKNPTAFYLCASSLQQQGRGEKLFFGSGTQLSVL.

The chain couples TRBV18 to TRBJ2-7; a possible D gene is TRBD1 (5 bases). Germline loops: CDR1 KGHSH, CDR2 LQKENI. Trimming removed 6 bases from V and 5 bases from J, with 14 bases in between. The CDR3 length is 13 residues. This CDR3 reads CASSPGPSHEQYF. CDR3 sequence (DNA): TGTGCCAGCTCTCCAGGGCCGTCCCACGAGCAGTACTTC.

V is TRBV12-3 or TRBV12-4 and J is TRBJ2-4; 8 bases agree with TRBD1. The length of the CDR3 is 13 residues. With V trimmed by 5 bases and J by 9 bases, 6 bases remained unmatched. This CDR3 reads CASSGTGLSIQYF. CDR3 coding DNA: TGTGCCAGCAGTGGGACAGGTTTGAGCATTCAGTACTTC.

The chain couples TRBV30 to TRBJ1-2; D is unclear. This CDR3 has 14 amino acids. Trimming stripped 5 bases from V and 4 bases from J, with 17 bases between. Germline V gives CDR1 GTSNPN, CDR2 SVGIG (reference sequence). CDR3 DNA sequence: TGTGCCTGGGAACAGATTGAGACTTTCTATGGCTACACCTTC. It specifies CAWEQIETFYGYTF.

The chain joins TRBV6-6 to TRBJ1-2; D not resolved. Per the germline V gene, CDR1 is MNHNY and CDR2 is SVGAGI (reference sequence). The CDR3 length is 14 residues. V was pared by 0 bases and J by 8 bases, with 13 bases between. The CDR3 bases are TGTGCCAGCAGTTACTCGCAGGACGCAGGAGGCTACACCTTC. Protein: CASSYSQDAGGYTF.

Remarks on this clone: Its ends do not fully match the called genes, so a read error is possible. The chain's CDR3 is CASGLTGLAGGPVF. DNA for the CDR3: TGTGCTAGTGGTTTGACCGGACTAGCGGGGGGGCCGGTCTTC. This chain uses TRBV12-5 with TRBJ2-1; 15 bases match TRBD2. The germline gives CDR1 LGHNT, CDR2 FRNRAP. The CDR3 extends over 14 amino acids. The full variable domain, in which reference TRBV12-5 and TRBJ2-1 provide the parts outside the CDR3, is DARVTQTPRHKVTEMGQEVTMRCQPILGHNTVFWYRQTMMQGLELLAYFRNRAPLDDSGMPKDRFSAEMPDATLATLKIQPSEPRDSAVYFCASGLTGLAGGPVFGPGTRLTVL.

The gene calls are TRBV2 and TRBJ1-2, with 7 bases lining up with TRBD1. V dropped 4 bases and J dropped 6; count of bases not matched to a gene: 5. Germline-derived CDR1 and CDR2 are SNHLY and FYNNEI. The CDR3 loop spans 13 amino acids. CDR3 loop: CASSVVTGNGYTF. The DNA of the CDR3 is TGTGCCAGCAGTGTGGTGACAGGGAATGGCTACACCTTC.

This rearrangement joins TRBV9 to TRBJ1-1; unclear D gene. The ends were cut back, 0 bases at V and 1 base at J, with 7 bases in the middle. The CDR3 is 14 residues long. Germline V CDR1 and CDR2: SGDLS, YYNGEE. The CDR3 sequence is CASSVVAENTEAFF. The DNA of the CDR3 is TGTGCCAGCAGCGTAGTGGCGGAGAACACTGAAGCTTTCTTT.